These 27 T cell receptor beta chains share one sample of origin, sequenced in a study of beta chain features in type 1 diabetes. The sequenced template was cDNA made from the entire isolated RNA. Using immunoSEQ multiplex PCR, the repertoire was profiled, and TCRdb retains in-frame clones only, with some absent. Among under 900,000 clones listed, around a sixth were seen once. Sequenced material: naive CD4+ T cells from blood. The receptors were gathered from a woman aged 18-29 years in good health.

This clone was counted between two and nine times. V gene TRBV11-2 combines with J gene TRBJ2-5; D gene ambiguous. The CDR3 loop spans 15 amino acids. Trimming pared 2 bases from V and 11 bases from J, leaving 21 bases between. Looked up from germline, CDR1 is SGHAT and CDR2 is FQNNGV. CDR3 sequence (DNA): TGTGCCAGCAGCTTAATGGTTGCTTACGAGAAAGAACAGTACTTC. This translates into CASSLMVAYEKEQYF.

The rearrangement links TRBV2 to TRBJ1-1; D call uncertain. This CDR3 contains 12 residues. The V end was cut by 0 bases, the J end by 11 bases, with 10 bases between. The germline gives CDR1 SNHLY, CDR2 FYNNEI. The CDR3 coding sequence is TGTGCCAGCAGTGAAGCGTCATTGTGGGCTTTCTTT. Residues: CASSEASLWAFF.

The chain is built from TRBV28 and TRBJ2-4; D not certain. The CDR3 length is 11 residues. The germline gives CDR1 MDHEN, CDR2 SYDVKM. The germline V and J ends were trimmed by 7 bases and 4 bases, with 5 bases remaining between them. The CDR3 bases are TGTGCCAGCACCGAGAAAAACATTCAGTACTTC. As protein: CASTEKNIQYF.

The V gene is TRBV5-1, the J gene TRBJ2-7, with TRBD1 matching over 8 bases. J lost 6 bases, V lost 4 bases, and 12 bases had no gene match. The length of the CDR3 is 15 residues. CDR1 is SGHRS, CDR2 YFSETQ, per germline. As DNA, the CDR3 is TGCGCCAGCAGCCCCGACCCCAGGGGGCTAGGCGAGCAGTACTTC. Amino acids: CASSPDPRGLGEQYF.

The V call is TRBV2, the J call TRBJ1-1; TRBD1 matches at 8 bases. Germline V lookup: CDR1 SNHLY, CDR2 FYNNEI. V was clipped by 6 bases and J by 4 bases; unmatched bases: 13. The CDR3 runs 16 residues. CDR3 DNA sequence: TGTGCCAGCAGCCCGACAGGGCAGGGGGCGTTCACTGAAGCTTTCTTT. Protein: CASSPTGQGAFTEAFF.

This chain joins TRBV6-1 and TRBJ1-5; tentatively, D is TRBD1 (5 bases). The V and J ends lost 3 bases and 4 bases respectively, with 7 bases between them. The germline V gene has CDR1 MNHNS and CDR2 SASEGT. The CDR3 totals 13 residues. CDR3 nucleotides: TGTGCCAGCAGTGAGGGGCCTAATCAGCCCCAGCATTTT. This sequence encodes CASSEGPNQPQHF.

This clone was counted between two and nine times. V gene TRBV7-2 combines with J gene TRBJ2-5, with D tentatively TRBD2 (6 bases). The CDR3 runs to 15 residues. Trimming took 3 bases from V and 5 from J, leaving 16 bases between them. Germline assignment: CDR1 SGHTA and CDR2 FQGNSA. CDR3 DNA sequence: TGTGCCAGCAGCTTGAATATTCGACTAGTGGAGACCCAGTACTTC. It specifies CASSLNIRLVETQYF.

This clone was found a few times. This sequence joins TRBV4-3 and TRBJ2-2, with 11 bases fitting TRBD2. V lost 4 bases to trimming and J lost 6 bases; unmatched junction nucleotides: 7. Germline lookup yields CDR1 LGHNA and CDR2 YSLEER. The CDR3 consists of 16 residues. CDR3 in amino acids: CASSPYGLAGAGELFF. The CDR3, as DNA: TGCGCCAGCAGCCCCTATGGACTAGCGGGCGCCGGGGAGCTGTTTTTT.

The V call is TRBV7-2, the J call TRBJ2-2; 7 bases map to TRBD1. Germline V gene sequence: CDR1 SGHTA, CDR2 FQGNSA. Trimming cost V 5 bases and J 4 bases; bases outside gene matches: 7. The length of the CDR3 is 15 residues. The CDR3 protein is CASSRQGIGTGELFF. Here the CDR3 DNA reads TGTGCCAGCAGCAGACAGGGAATCGGCACCGGGGAGCTGTTTTTT.

The chain employs TRBV27 and TRBJ2-7; 7 nucleotides line up with TRBD2. V shed 5 bases and J 4 bases; nucleotides not matched to a gene: 8. This CDR3 is 14 amino acids long. Germline lookup yields CDR1 MNHEY and CDR2 SMNVEV (reference sequence). The CDR3 region has the DNA TGTGCCAGCAGTCCCCCTGGGGGGGTGTACGAGCAGTACTTC. Translating it yields CASSPPGGVYEQYF.

The chain couples TRBV18 to TRBJ1-4, with D uncertain. CDR3 length equals 15 residues. CDR1 is KGHSH, CDR2 LQKENI, per germline. Trimming took off 5 bases at V and 1 base at J, with 11 bases between the two ends. The CDR3: CASSTIPVTNEKLFF. DNA for the CDR3: TGTGCCAGCTCAACCATTCCAGTAACTAATGAAAAACTGTTTTTT.

This clone occurred a few times. The chain is built from TRBV7-2 and TRBJ2-5, with D possibly being TRBD1 (6 bases). V dropped 5 bases and J dropped 4 bases, with 17 bases sitting between them. The CDR3 totals 15 residues. The germline V gene encodes CDR1 SGHTA and CDR2 FQGNSA. DNA of the CDR3: TGTGCCAGCAGCCCCGGGGCAGGGGAAGGAGAGACCCAGTACTTC. This gives the protein CASSPGAGEGETQYF.

The chain couples TRBV13 to TRBJ2-7, with no clear D. The germline V gene encodes CDR1 PRHDT and CDR2 FYEKMQ (reference sequence). The CDR3 covers 13 residues. V was shortened by 1 base and J by 7 bases, with 11 bases between the two germline ends. In DNA, the CDR3 is TGTGCCAGCAGCTTAGTTACTACTGGGGAGCAGTACTTC. This encodes CASSLVTTGEQYF.

This chain uses TRBV7-6 with TRBJ2-6; D perhaps matches TRBD1 (6 bases). The CDR3 contains 17 residues. The ends were cut back, 2 bases at V and 0 bases at J, with 11 bases in the middle. The germline V gene encodes CDR1 SGHVS and CDR2 FNYEAQ. The CDR3 sequence: CASSLITGHSGANVLTF. Here the CDR3 DNA reads TGTGCCAGCAGCTTAATAACAGGGCACTCTGGGGCCAACGTCCTGACTTTC.

The genes are TRBV6-1 and TRBJ1-2; D gene unclear. Trimming pared 7 bases from V and 3 bases from J, leaving 12 bases between. Germline lookup yields CDR1 MNHNS and CDR2 SASEGT. The CDR3 has 13 amino acids. The chain's CDR3 is CASILGPYYGYTF. The DNA of the CDR3 is TGTGCCAGCATACTGGGTCCTTACTATGGCTACACCTTC.

This clone was found a few times. This chain uses TRBV5-4 with TRBJ2-1, with 14 bases identical to TRBD2. With V trimmed by 4 bases and J by 7 bases, 10 bases remained unmatched. Germline values: CDR1 SGHNT, CDR2 YYREEE (reference sequence). This CDR3 is 17 amino acids long. The CDR3 DNA sequence: TGTGCCAGCAGCCCCGGTGGACTAGCGGGAGGTATAAATGAGCAGTTCTTC. Its protein product is CASSPGGLAGGINEQFF.

V is TRBV9 and J is TRBJ2-1; 8 nucleotides agree with TRBD1. There are 18 residues in the CDR3. Germline-derived CDR1 and CDR2 are SGDLS and YYNGEE. The V segment lost 0 bases and the J segment 0 bases; nucleotides outside the gene matches: 8. CDR3 DNA sequence: TGTGCCAGCAGCGTAGCCCCGGCAGGGGGCATCTCCTACAATGAGCAGTTCTTC. Translated, it gives CASSVAPAGGISYNEQFF.

This clone was recorded a few times. In DNA, the CDR3 is TGTGCCAGCAGCTTGTCCCCCTTGGGGGGTAACTATGGCTACACCTTC. It translates to CASSLSPLGGNYGYTF. The rearrangement links TRBV5-4 to TRBJ1-2, with TRBD1 as a possible D gene (5 bases). The CDR3 contains 16 residues. V gave up 1 base and J gave up 1 base, with 14 bases separating them. The V gene's germline CDR1 is SGHNT and CDR2 YYREEE (reference sequence).

V gene TRBV12-5 combines with J gene TRBJ1-2; 8 positions match TRBD1. This CDR3 has 17 amino acids. The junction had 8 bases not matched to a gene; V was cut back by 0 bases and J by 2 bases. Per germline, CDR1 LGHNT and CDR2 FRNRAP. CDR3 coding DNA: TGTGCTAGTGGTTTGGTACCTTTTCAGGGGGCCAACTATGGCTACACCTTC. It encodes CASGLVPFQGANYGYTF.

This clone was seen a few times. This chain uses TRBV28 with TRBJ2-7; D may be TRBD2 (6 bases). The CDR3 extends over 18 amino acids. CDR1 MDHEN and CDR2 SYDVKM come from the germline V gene. V shed 5 bases and J shed 2 bases, with 25 bases lying between them. The CDR3 sequence: CASSTVGLAWLGTYEQYF. In nucleotides, the CDR3 is TGTGCCAGCAGTACAGTGGGCCTAGCGTGGTTGGGCACCTACGAGCAGTACTTC.

The chain recombines TRBV19 with TRBJ1-5; D unresolved. The CDR3 has 17 residues. Germline V lookup: CDR1 LNHDA, CDR2 SQIVND (reference sequence). Trimming stripped 3 bases from V and 1 base from J, with 16 bases between. The chain's CDR3 is CASSMNRPVLSNQPQHF. DNA of the CDR3: TGTGCCAGTAGTATGAACAGACCGGTATTAAGCAATCAGCCCCAGCATTTT.

This clone was seen a few times. J is TRBJ2-2 and V is TRBV4-3; D is undetermined. Germline V gene data show CDR1 as LGHNA and CDR2 as YSLEER. There are 15 residues in the CDR3. With 0 bases removed from V and 2 bases from J, the gap between germline ends came to 7 bases. CDR3 in amino acids: CASSQEAPNTGELFF. CDR3 nucleotide sequence: TGCGCCAGCAGCCAAGAGGCTCCAAACACCGGGGAGCTGTTTTTT.

This clone has only one observation. The rearrangement links TRBV6-5 to TRBJ2-1; 8 bases align to TRBD2. This CDR3 is 15 amino acids long. Trimming removed 4 bases from V and 5 bases from J; junction bases left unmatched: 7. CDR1 is MNHEY, CDR2 SVGAGI, per germline. CDR3 loop: CASSSGLARNNEQFF. The CDR3 DNA follows: TGTGCCAGCAGTTCCGGACTAGCAAGAAACAATGAGCAGTTCTTC.

This clone was observed a few times. The V and J genes are TRBV28 and TRBJ2-1; 7 bases line up with TRBD1. V lost 2 bases to trimming and J lost 0 bases; unmatched junction nucleotides: 7. The germline CDR1 and CDR2 sequences are MDHEN and SYDVKM. There are 17 residues in the CDR3. The CDR3 spells CASSLIQGESSYNEQFF. In DNA, the CDR3 is TGTGCCAGCAGTTTAATTCAGGGGGAAAGCTCCTACAATGAGCAGTTCTTC. Together with reference TRBV28 and TRBJ2-1, the CDR3 gives the full variable domain: DVKVTQSSRYLVKRTGEKVFLECVQDMDHENMFWYRQDPGLGLRLIYFSYDVKMKEKGDIPEGYSVSREKKERFSLILESASTNQTSMYLCASSLIQGESSYNEQFFGPGTRLTVL.

This sequence joins TRBV11-2 and TRBJ2-7; 7 bases fit TRBD1. The J segment lost 3 bases and the V segment lost 1 base, leaving 9 bases of the junction unmatched. This CDR3 contains 16 residues. Germline loops: CDR1 SGHAT, CDR2 FQNNGV. The chain's CDR3 is CASSLGPAGGIYEQYF. In DNA form, the CDR3 reads TGTGCCAGCAGCTTAGGTCCGGCAGGGGGTATCTACGAGCAGTACTTC.

This chain joins TRBV6-6 and TRBJ2-7; 8 bases match TRBD1. The CDR3 totals 14 residues. The V and J ends lost 7 bases and 2 bases, in that order; junction bases with no gene match: 7. Germline CDR1 is MNHNY and CDR2 is SVGAGI (reference sequence). CDR3 in DNA: TGTGCCAGCATCAACGACAGGGGAGCCTACGAGCAGTACTTC. It specifies CASINDRGAYEQYF.

This clone has more than one count but fewer than ten. The gene calls are TRBV7-2 and TRBJ2-1; the match to TRBD2 covers 13 bases. The CDR3 spans 16 residues. Unmatched junction bases numbered 7, after V lost 3 bases and J lost 8 bases. The V gene's germline CDR1 is SGHTA and CDR2 FQGNSA. The CDR3 sequence: CASSFPTSGRAHEQFF. CDR3 bases: TGTGCCAGCAGCTTCCCAACTAGCGGGAGGGCCCATGAGCAGTTCTTC.